Below, 27 T cell receptor beta chains from the same sample are listed, as sequenced in a study of cytomegalovirus exposure and HLA in healthy donors. The PCR employed 60 Vbeta primers together with 13 Jbeta primers. Some clones are missing from TCRdb's copy, which holds only in-frame ones; the method was immunoSEQ multiplex PCR. This sample yields 150,000 to 200,000 clones, of which about 80% are seen a single time; about 2% belongs to the top ten. What was sequenced was PBMCs. The receptors stem from a woman younger than 30 in good health and CMV-seropositive.

This sequence joins TRBV7-2 and TRBJ2-2, with D maybe TRBD1 (5 bases). The V gene's germline CDR1 is SGHTA and CDR2 FQGNSA. This CDR3 is built from 16 residues. Trimming pared 1 base from V and 0 bases from J, leaving 9 bases between. CDR3 nucleotide sequence: TGTGCCAGCAGCTTAGTAGCACAGGCGAACACCGGGGAGCTGTTTTTT. Translating gives CASSLVAQANTGELFF. Based on the CDR3 plus reference TRBV7-2 and TRBJ2-2, the full variable domain is GAGVSQSPSNKVTEKGKDVELRCDPISGHTALYWYRQSLGQGLEFLIYFQGNSAPDKSGLPSDRFSAERTGGSVSTLTIQRTQQEDSAVYLCASSLVAQANTGELFFGEGSRLTVL.

In this sample, this clone turned up a few times. The CDR3: CASNLFGGAFYNEQFF. The CDR3 DNA reads as TGCGCCAGCAATCTATTCGGGGGGGCCTTCTACAATGAGCAGTTCTTC. The chain couples TRBV10-2 to TRBJ2-1, with 8 bases aligning to TRBD2. The V gene end was trimmed by 7 bases and the J gene end by 3 bases; junction bases not matched to a gene: 11. Germline CDR1 is WSHSY and CDR2 is SAAADI. CDR3 length: 16 residues.

This clone was detected a few times. The chain couples TRBV7-9 to TRBJ2-1, with a weak D call TRBD2 (5 bases). V was shortened by 6 bases and J by 0 bases, with 12 bases between the two germline ends. The CDR3 consists of 15 residues. Germline assignment: CDR1 SEHNR and CDR2 FQNEAQ (reference sequence). CDR3 protein: CASSPPGSSYNEQFF. The CDR3 coding sequence is TGTGCCAGCAGTCCCCCGGGGAGCTCCTACAATGAGCAGTTCTTC.

The V and J genes are TRBV27 and TRBJ1-2; 8 bases map to TRBD1. The V segment lost 1 base and the J segment 4 bases; nucleotides outside the gene matches: 5. This CDR3 contains 15 residues. Germline V lookup: CDR1 MNHEY, CDR2 SMNVEV (reference sequence). The CDR3 nucleotides are TGTGCCAGCAGTTTATTGGCAGGGGGCGGCTATGGCTACACCTTC. It codes for CASSLLAGGGYGYTF.

Written as DNA, the CDR3 is TGTGCCAGTAACGACGACAGAGGTGGCCAGCCCCAGCATTTT. This sequence encodes CASNDDRGGQPQHF. The V and J genes are TRBV19 and TRBJ1-5, with D possibly TRBD1 on 5 matching bases. The germline CDR1 and CDR2 sequences are LNHDA and SQIVND (reference sequence). V was trimmed by 7 bases and J by 7 bases, leaving 17 bases between them. The CDR3 length is 14 residues.

CDR3 DNA: TGTGCCAGCAGCTTAACCGGACATAACACCGGGGAGCTGTTTTTT. Its translation is CASSLTGHNTGELFF. V is TRBV7-9 and J is TRBJ2-2, with D perhaps TRBD1 (5 bases). This CDR3 contains 15 residues. Germline V gene lookup returns CDR1 SEHNR and CDR2 FQNEAQ (reference sequence). Trimming removed 2 bases at V and 2 bases at J, with 9 bases between.

The chain is built from TRBV7-3 and TRBJ2-5; 10 bases are shared with TRBD2. The CDR3 sequence is 16 residues long. Germline V lookup: CDR1 SGHTA, CDR2 FQGTGA. The V segment lost 5 bases and the J segment 5 bases; nucleotides outside the gene matches: 11. CDR3 nucleotides: TGTGCCAGCAGCCCAGACGGTTCAGCGGGGGGGGAGACCCAGTACTTC. Translated: CASSPDGSAGGETQYF.

The rearrangement links TRBV11-3 to TRBJ2-1, with D possibly being TRBD1 (5 bases). V was pared by 5 bases and J by 5 bases, with 10 bases between. Per germline, CDR1 SGHNT and CDR2 YENEEA. The CDR3 is 13 amino acids. The DNA of the CDR3 is TGTGCCAGCAGCCGAGACAGTGACAATGAGCAGTTCTTC. Translating gives CASSRDSDNEQFF.

This clone showed up just once. The V gene is TRBV2, the J gene TRBJ2-5; the match to TRBD2 covers 8 bases. Judging by the DNA end, TRBJ2-4 fits better; the J call may be wrong. Per germline, CDR1 SNHLY and CDR2 FYNNEI. The CDR3 loop spans 14 amino acids. The CDR3 bases are TGTGCCAGCAGCCGGGGACTAGACGGAGTCATTCAGTACTTC. Encoded protein: CASSRGLDGVIQYF.

This clone appeared once. Here the CDR3 reads CASSLDMKDRGYGYTF. CDR3 DNA sequence: TGTGCCAGCAGCTTGGATATGAAGGACAGGGGCTATGGCTACACCTTC. This sequence joins TRBV5-4 and TRBJ1-2, with 9 bases lining up with TRBD1. The CDR3 contains 16 residues. CDR1 is SGHNT, CDR2 YYREEE, per germline (reference sequence). Trimming cost V 0 bases and J 4 bases; bases outside gene matches: 7.

The rearrangement uses TRBV19 and TRBJ1-2, with a weak D call TRBD1 (6 bases). Germline CDR1 and CDR2: LNHDA and SQIVND (reference sequence). Trimming cost V 0 bases and J 6 bases, with 17 bases left between them. The CDR3 loop spans 16 amino acids. The CDR3 spells CASSIDMFGQRNGYTF. The DNA of the CDR3 is TGTGCCAGTAGTATAGATATGTTTGGACAGAGGAATGGCTACACCTTC.

The chain recombines TRBV5-1 with TRBJ2-5; 10 nucleotides align to TRBD2. Trimming cost V 0 bases and J 8 bases; bases outside gene matches: 7. Looked up from germline, CDR1 is SGHRS and CDR2 is YFSETQ. The length of the CDR3 is 15 residues. The CDR3 reads CASSLATSGELTQYF. The CDR3 region has the DNA TGCGCCAGCAGCTTGGCAACTAGCGGGGAGTTAACCCAGTACTTC.

The chain links TRBV29-1 to TRBJ2-1; 8 nucleotides agree with TRBD2. V dropped 0 bases and J dropped 8; count of bases not matched to a gene: 9. This CDR3 is built from 15 residues. Germline V lookup: CDR1 SQVTM, CDR2 ANQGSEA. CDR3 nucleotide sequence: TGCAGCGTTGAAGACCAAGCGGGGGCAATGTATGAGCAGTTCTTC. Its protein product is CSVEDQAGAMYEQFF.

This chain joins TRBV9 and TRBJ1-1; TRBD1 aligns across 8 bases. In germline, CDR1 is SGDLS, CDR2 YYNGEE. V trimming: 4 bases; J trimming: 0 bases; junction bases outside the gene matches: 2. This CDR3 is built from 14 residues. The CDR3 protein is CASSRGQVNTEAFF. CDR3 bases: TGTGCCAGCAGCAGGGGACAGGTGAACACTGAAGCTTTCTTT.

The chain combines TRBV21-1 with TRBJ1-4; the table calls TRBD1, which could not be checked here. TRBV21-1 is a recognized pseudogene. This CDR3 has 14 residues. The CDR3 here is CASRRDRRTEKLFF. Written as DNA, the CDR3 is TGTGCCAGCAGACGGGACAGAAGGACTGAAAAACTGTTTTTT.

The chain recombines TRBV19 with TRBJ1-5, with TRBD1 identical over 10 bases. Germline CDR1 reads LNHDA; CDR2 reads SQIVND (reference sequence). With V trimmed by 5 bases and J by 3 bases, 7 bases remained unmatched. The CDR3 loop spans 16 amino acids. Written as DNA, the CDR3 is TGTGCCAGTAGTTGGGGGACAGGGGTTCCCAATCAGCCCCAGCATTTT. It yields the protein CASSWGTGVPNQPQHF.

This chain uses TRBV6-5 with TRBJ1-2; 8 bases are shared with TRBD1. With V trimmed by 3 bases and J by 4 bases, 7 bases remained unmatched. Germline assignment: CDR1 MNHEY and CDR2 SVGAGI. The CDR3 contains 15 residues. The CDR3 protein is CASSYLAQGAYGYTF. CDR3 DNA: TGTGCCAGCAGTTATTTGGCGCAGGGGGCCTATGGCTACACCTTC.

As to this clone: The junction shows a germline mismatch at one end, possibly a read error. The chain recombines TRBV7-7 with TRBJ2-3; 10 bases map to TRBD2. Germline CDR1 SSHAT, CDR2 FNYEAQ (reference sequence). The CDR3 totals 15 residues. CDR3 residues: CASSQAGGPTDTQYF. The DNA for the CDR3 is TGTGCTAGCAGCCAAGCGGGGGGGCCGACAGATACGCAGTATTTT.

The rearrangement uses TRBV9 and TRBJ1-6, with 8 bases identical to TRBD1. Trimming removed 4 bases from V and 8 bases from J; junction bases left unmatched: 11. CDR1 and CDR2 from the germline V gene are SGDLS and YYNGEE. The CDR3 length is 16 residues. The CDR3 sequence is CASSPKGGQVDSPLHF. The CDR3 DNA reads TGTGCCAGCAGCCCTAAGGGGGGACAGGTGGATTCACCCCTCCACTTT.

The chain uses TRBV5-6 and TRBJ1-4, with D perhaps matching TRBD1 (5 bases). The germline gives CDR1 SGHDT, CDR2 YYEEEE. The CDR3 extends over 15 amino acids. V lost 2 bases and J lost 7, with 15 bases in between. CDR3 sequence: CASSLVGRQGEKLFF. The DNA of the CDR3 is TGTGCCAGCAGCTTAGTGGGGAGGCAGGGTGAAAAACTGTTTTTT.

The chain recombines TRBV11-3 with TRBJ2-5; D is uncertain. Germline loops: CDR1 SGHNT, CDR2 YENEEA. With 0 bases removed from V and 2 bases from J, the gap between germline ends came to 4 bases. The CDR3 has 13 residues. CDR3 region: CASSLDRQETQYF. DNA for the CDR3: TGTGCCAGCAGCTTAGACAGGCAAGAGACCCAGTACTTC. The full variable domain, with the rest looked up from reference TRBV11-3 and TRBJ2-5, is EAGVVQSPRYKIIEKKQPVAFWCNPISGHNTLYWYLQNLGQGPELLIRYENEEAVDDSQLPKDRFSAERLKGVDSTLKIQPAELGDSAVYLCASSLDRQETQYFGPGTRLLVL.

The J gene is TRBJ1-4, the V gene TRBV10-2; TRBD1 might be the D (5 bases). The V gene lost 0 bases and the J gene lost 4 bases, with 9 bases spanning the gap. Germline V lookup: CDR1 WSHSY, CDR2 SAAADI. The CDR3 length is 15 residues. The CDR3 is CASSESDKYNEKLFF. The CDR3 nucleotides read TGCGCCAGCAGTGAGTCGGACAAGTATAATGAAAAACTGTTTTTT.

The chain joins TRBV7-2 to TRBJ2-1; D not resolved. V was cut by 1 base and J by 0 bases, with 16 bases left in between. Per the germline V gene, CDR1 is SGHTA and CDR2 is FQGNSA. CDR3 length equals 18 residues. In nucleotides, the CDR3 is TGTGCCAGCAGCTTAGTGGATGGCAGGCTGAGCTCCTACAATGAGCAGTTCTTC. Residues: CASSLVDGRLSSYNEQFF.

The rearrangement links TRBV7-9 to TRBJ1-2, with D possibly TRBD1 on 6 matching bases. V lost 4 bases and J 4 bases, leaving 16 bases between the germline ends. The CDR3 length is 15 residues. Germline CDR1 is SEHNR and CDR2 is FQNEAQ (reference sequence). The CDR3 sequence: CASSSPNRVSYGYTF. CDR3 sequence (DNA): TGTGCCAGCAGCTCGCCTAACAGGGTGAGCTATGGCTACACCTTC. The full variable domain, completed using reference TRBV7-9 and TRBJ1-2, is DTGVSQNPRHKITKRGQNVTFRCDPISEHNRLYWYRQTLGQGPEFLTYFQNEAQLEKSRLLSDRFSAERPKGSFSTLEIQRTEQGDSAMYLCASSSPNRVSYGYTFGSGTRLTVV.

The chain carries TRBV7-6 and TRBJ1-4; D uncertain. The CDR3 is 15 amino acids. In germline, CDR1 is SGHVS, CDR2 FNYEAQ. Trimming shortened V by 1 base and J by 8 bases, and 14 bases separated the two germline ends. The CDR3 is CASSLGSTEAEKLFF. In DNA, the CDR3 is TGTGCCAGCAGCTTAGGATCAACGGAGGCAGAAAAACTGTTTTTT.

In nucleotides, the CDR3 is TGCGCCAGCAGCCCCCCATCCAAGCGGACGATTAATCAGCCCCAGCATTTT. Encoded protein: CASSPPSKRTINQPQHF. The chain is built from TRBV4-3 and TRBJ1-5; no reliable D call. V dropped 4 bases and J dropped 4 bases, with 20 bases sitting between them. There are 17 residues in the CDR3. Germline V gene sequence: CDR1 LGHNA, CDR2 YSLEER.

V gene TRBV18 combines with J gene TRBJ1-5; 7 bases align to TRBD1. The V gene end was trimmed by 4 bases and the J gene end by 7 bases; junction bases not matched to a gene: 10. Germline V gene data show CDR1 as KGHSH and CDR2 as LQKENI. CDR3 length: 15 residues. Here the CDR3 reads CASSLDRALRQPQHF. DNA of the CDR3: TGTGCCAGCTCACTTGACAGGGCTCTCCGGCAGCCCCAGCATTTT.